The rows below give T cell receptor beta chains drawn from one sample of a study of blood T cell repertoires in COVID-19. Profiled with immunoSEQ multiplex PCR; TCRdb holds only in-frame clones, not every one. The table has approximately 65,000 clones, 80% to 90% seen once. Sequencing used peripheral blood. The receptor set was obtained from a man aged 40-50 years with acute or convalescent COVID-19. Both conserved end residues are trimmed from each CDR3. Each record gives: CDR3 length, J gene, V gene, CDR3 protein.

11,TRBJ2-5,TRBV3-1/TRBV3-2,ASSHVGGETQY
12,TRBJ1-5,TRBV28,ASCLQVLNQPQH
13,TRBJ1-2,TRBV4-1,ASSQVWGLDYGYT
11,TRBJ1-1,TRBV6-5,VTTRVLNTEAF
14,TRBJ2-1,TRBV3-1/TRBV3-2,ASSQDLAGESGEQF
11,TRBJ1-1,TRBV30,AWFRTGNTEAF
16,TRBJ2-1,TRBV21-1,ASSSPTRTRDPYNEQF
13,TRBJ1-5,TRBV7-6,ASSLGGKGDQPQH
12,TRBJ2-3,TRBV7-2,ASRKGGSTDTQY
10,TRBJ1-4,TRBV12-3/TRBV12-4,ASSPGVFRLF
11,TRBJ2-2,TRBV12-3/TRBV12-4,ASSLDATGELF
13,TRBJ1-2,TRBV6-5,ASSYSNGRGDGYT
14,TRBJ1-6,TRBV4-2,ASSPSTGGYNSPLH
13,TRBJ1-5,TRBV19,ASNRGQRPDQPQH
14,TRBJ1-1,TRBV19,ASSTRDKRSNTEAF
12,TRBJ1-1,TRBV29-1,SVARQTLNTEAF
12,TRBJ1-2,TRBV19,ASSIDQGDSGYT
11,TRBJ1-1,TRBV3-1/TRBV3-2,ASSQERRTEAF
10,TRBJ1-2,TRBV7-2,ASSLAQYGYT
11,TRBJ1-2,TRBV5-1,ASSLFRDDGYT
11,TRBJ1-2,TRBV30,AWTPGTGVGYT
11,TRBJ1-6,TRBV28,ASSFTGNSPLH
11,TRBJ2-5,TRBV7-3,ASSLKAVGGQY
13,TRBJ2-3,TRBV2,ASSGVEGSTDTQY
13,TRBJ1-4,TRBV10-2,ASSEPGQGAEKLF
14,TRBJ1-2,TRBV4-1,ASSQADTGARDGYT
10,TRBJ1-2,TRBV5-4,ASTKGNYGYT
13,TRBJ1-5,TRBV15,ATSWGRGRDQPQH
14,TRBJ1-1,TRBV6-2/TRBV6-3,ASSYSDAVDRANAF
10,TRBJ2-7,TRBV5-1,ASSYTGREQY
14,TRBJ1-5,TRBV2,ASSGPTRTGDQPQH
16,TRBJ2-1,TRBV11-2,ASSSGLAGGPSGNEQF
9,TRBJ1-1,TRBV20-1,RAGYNTEAF
12,TRBJ1-1,TRBV4-1,ASSQDHGGTEAF
14,TRBJ2-3,TRBV2,ASSAQSGGTTDTQY
11,TRBJ1-5,TRBV3-1/TRBV3-2,ASSQGAPGPQH
11,TRBJ1-2,TRBV2,ASTLAGGGGYT
16,TRBJ1-2,TRBV7-8,ASSAIVGAREGFYGYT
11,TRBJ2-2,TRBV19,ASHERNTGELF
15,TRBJ2-1,TRBV11-2,ASSLYLAGNSYNEQF
14,TRBJ2-7,TRBV5-4,ASSSQSPGYHYEQY
14,TRBJ1-5,TRBV4-1,ASSQDRGGSNQPQH
11,TRBJ1-1,TRBV12-3/TRBV12-4,ASTWTANTEAF
12,TRBJ1-4,TRBV18,ASSNTATNEKLF
12,TRBJ1-3,TRBV7-2,ASSREGGPNTIY
11,TRBJ1-2,TRBV12-3/TRBV12-4,ASSFGQGKGYT
16,TRBJ2-3,TRBV11-2,ASSHPPVGTRLSDTQY
12,TRBJ1-1,TRBV29-1,SVFTGALNTEAF
13,TRBJ1-1,TRBV10-2,ASSGSDRGRTEAF
11,TRBJ2-3,TRBV7-9,ASRSGVTDTQY
13,TRBJ1-5,TRBV10-3,AISEHSTENQPQH
12,TRBJ1-3,TRBV7-8,ASSFSDSGNTIY
11,TRBJ1-1,TRBV2,ASNQVRNTEAF
13,TRBJ2-1,TRBV15,ATAVPSSRNNEQF
14,TRBJ1-5,TRBV5-6,ASSLRVSGGGQPQH
13,TRBJ1-4,TRBV6-5,ASSYVRATNEKLF
14,TRBJ1-2,TRBV19,ASSIGGTIKNYGYT